The TCR beta chain described here comes from a study of T cell responses to AZD1222 COVID-19 vaccine. Findings of the study overall: The breadth and depth of Spike-specific TCRs increased once two AZD1222 doses had been given.

Using immunoSEQ multiplex PCR, the repertoire was profiled, and TCRdb retains in-frame clones only, with some absent. The sample comprises 90,000 to 150,000 clones, around 87% of which are singletons, and roughly 1.1% rests with the top ten. On this clone itself: What it recognizes is unknown.

The specimen comprised peripheral blood, sampled on day 0 of AZD1222 vaccination. The clonotype was recovered from an adult in good health.

This CDR3 is CASGPAGYEQYF. CDR3 DNA sequence: TGTGCCAGCGGTCCGGCAGGCTACGAGCAGTACTTC. The chain employs TRBV16 and TRBJ2-7; D unclear. The V end lost 8 bases, the J end lost 3 bases, and 11 bases lay between the germline ends. CDR1 is KGHSY and CDR2 is FQNENV in the germline V gene. CDR3 length: 12 amino acids.